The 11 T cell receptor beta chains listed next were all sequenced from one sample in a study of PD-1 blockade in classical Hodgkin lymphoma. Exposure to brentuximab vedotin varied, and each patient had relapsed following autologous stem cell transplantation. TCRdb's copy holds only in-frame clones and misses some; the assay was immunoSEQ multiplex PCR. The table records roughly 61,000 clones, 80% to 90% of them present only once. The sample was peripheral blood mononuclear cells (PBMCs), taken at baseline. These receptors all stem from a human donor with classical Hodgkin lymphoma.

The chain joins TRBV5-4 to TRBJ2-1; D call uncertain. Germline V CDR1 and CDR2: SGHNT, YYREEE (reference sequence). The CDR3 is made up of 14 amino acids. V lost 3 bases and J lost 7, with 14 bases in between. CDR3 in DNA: TGTGCCAGCAGCTCCCGAGTCCAACCAAATGAGCAGTTCTTC. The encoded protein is CASSSRVQPNEQFF. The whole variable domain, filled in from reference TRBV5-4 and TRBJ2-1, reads ETGVTQSPTHLIKTRGQQVTLRCSSQSGHNTVSWYQQALGQGPQFIFQYYREEENGRGNFPPRFSGLQFPNYSSELNVNALELDDSALYLCASSSRVQPNEQFFGPGTRLTVL.

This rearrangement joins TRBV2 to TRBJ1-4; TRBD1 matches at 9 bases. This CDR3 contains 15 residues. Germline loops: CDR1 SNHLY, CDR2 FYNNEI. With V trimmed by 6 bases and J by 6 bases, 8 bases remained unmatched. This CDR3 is CASREMGQGDEKLFF. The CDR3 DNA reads TGTGCCAGCAGGGAGATGGGACAGGGAGATGAAAAACTGTTTTTT. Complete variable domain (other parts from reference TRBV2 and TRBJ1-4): EPEVTQTPSHQVTQMGQEVILRCVPISNHLYFYWYRQILGQKVEFLVSFYNNEISEKSEIFDDQFSVERPDGSNFTLKIRSTKLEDSAMYFCASREMGQGDEKLFFGSGTQLSVL.

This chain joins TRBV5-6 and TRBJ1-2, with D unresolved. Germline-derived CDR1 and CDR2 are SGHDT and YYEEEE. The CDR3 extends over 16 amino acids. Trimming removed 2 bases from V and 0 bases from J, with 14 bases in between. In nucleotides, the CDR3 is TGTGCCAGCAGCTTAGGTCGGGCAGGAGCTAACTATGGCTACACCTTC. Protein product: CASSLGRAGANYGYTF.

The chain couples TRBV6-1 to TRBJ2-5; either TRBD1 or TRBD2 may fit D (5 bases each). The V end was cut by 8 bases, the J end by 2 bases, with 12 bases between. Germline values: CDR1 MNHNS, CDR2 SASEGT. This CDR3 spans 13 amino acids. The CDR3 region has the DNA TGTGCCAGCTGCGGTGGGGGACAAGAGACCCAGTACTTC. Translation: CASCGGGQETQYF.

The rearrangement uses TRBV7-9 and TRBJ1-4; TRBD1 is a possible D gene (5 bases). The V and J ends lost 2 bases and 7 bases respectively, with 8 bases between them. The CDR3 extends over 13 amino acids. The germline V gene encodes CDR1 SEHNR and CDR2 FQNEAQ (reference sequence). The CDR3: CASSLTGAEKLFF. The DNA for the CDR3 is TGTGCCAGCAGCTTAACAGGAGCTGAAAAACTGTTTTTT.

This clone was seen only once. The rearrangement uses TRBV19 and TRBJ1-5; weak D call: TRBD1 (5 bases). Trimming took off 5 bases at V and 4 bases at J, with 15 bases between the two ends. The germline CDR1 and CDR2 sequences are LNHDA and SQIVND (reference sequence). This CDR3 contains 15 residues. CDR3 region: CASSEPGLPNQPQHF. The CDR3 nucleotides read TGTGCCAGTAGTGAGCCGGGACTACCTAATCAGCCCCAGCATTTT.

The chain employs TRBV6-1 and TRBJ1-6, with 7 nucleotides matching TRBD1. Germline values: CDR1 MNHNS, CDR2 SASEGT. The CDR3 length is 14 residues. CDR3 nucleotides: TGTGCGAGTAGTGCGGGACAGTTTAATTCACCCCTCCACTTT. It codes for CASSAGQFNSPLHF.

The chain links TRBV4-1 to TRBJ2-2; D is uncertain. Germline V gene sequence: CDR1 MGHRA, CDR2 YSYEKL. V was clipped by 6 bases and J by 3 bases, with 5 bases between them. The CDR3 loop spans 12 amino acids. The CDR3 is CASRSHTGELFF. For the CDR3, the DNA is TGCGCCAGCAGGAGCCACACCGGGGAGCTGTTTTTT.

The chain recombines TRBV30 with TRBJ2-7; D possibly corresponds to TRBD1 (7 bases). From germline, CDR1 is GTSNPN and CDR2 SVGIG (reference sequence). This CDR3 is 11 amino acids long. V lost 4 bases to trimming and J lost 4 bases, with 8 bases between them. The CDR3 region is CAWTGGYEQYF. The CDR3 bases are TGTGCCTGGACAGGGGGGTACGAGCAGTACTTC.

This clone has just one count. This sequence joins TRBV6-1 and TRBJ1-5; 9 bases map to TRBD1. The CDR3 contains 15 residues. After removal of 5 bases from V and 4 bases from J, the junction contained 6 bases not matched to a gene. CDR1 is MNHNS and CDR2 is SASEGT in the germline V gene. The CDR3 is CASSFTGQGNQPQHF. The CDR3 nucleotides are TGTGCCAGCAGTTTCACTGGACAGGGGAATCAGCCCCAGCATTTT.

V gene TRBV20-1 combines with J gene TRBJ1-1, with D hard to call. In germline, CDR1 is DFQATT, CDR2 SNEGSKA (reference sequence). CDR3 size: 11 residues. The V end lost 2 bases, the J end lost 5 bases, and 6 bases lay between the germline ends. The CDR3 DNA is TGCAGTGCTAGAATAGGGACTGAAGCTTTCTTT. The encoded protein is CSARIGTEAFF.